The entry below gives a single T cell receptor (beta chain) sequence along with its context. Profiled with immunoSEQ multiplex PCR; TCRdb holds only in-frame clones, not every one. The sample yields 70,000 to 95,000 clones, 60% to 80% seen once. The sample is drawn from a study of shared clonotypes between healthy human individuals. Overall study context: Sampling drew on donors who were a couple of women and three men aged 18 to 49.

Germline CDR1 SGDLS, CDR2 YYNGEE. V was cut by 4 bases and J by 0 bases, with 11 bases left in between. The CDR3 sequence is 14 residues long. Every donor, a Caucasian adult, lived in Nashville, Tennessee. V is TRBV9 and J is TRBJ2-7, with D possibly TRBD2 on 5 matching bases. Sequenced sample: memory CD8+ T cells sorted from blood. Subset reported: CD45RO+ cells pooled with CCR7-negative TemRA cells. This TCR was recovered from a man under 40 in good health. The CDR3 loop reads CASSPHRGSYEQYF. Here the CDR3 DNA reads TGTGCCAGCAGCCCCCACCGGGGCTCCTACGAGCAGTACTTC. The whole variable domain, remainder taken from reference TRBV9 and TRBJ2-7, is DSGVTQTPKHLITATGQRVTLRCSPRSGDLSVYWYQQSLDQGLQFLIQYYNGEERAKGNILERFSAQQFPDLHSELNLSSLELGDSALYFCASSPHRGSYEQYFGPGTRLTVT.